The 32 T cell receptor beta chains below were found in one sample sequenced in a study of cytomegalovirus exposure and HLA in healthy donors. Sequenced by immunoSEQ multiplex PCR; TCRdb stores in-frame clones only, minus some. The table records over 110,000 clones, approximately 86% of them present only once. Sequences were obtained from PBMCs. The receptor source for this set is a man aged 18 to 35 in good health and CMV-seropositive.

This chain joins TRBV5-6 and TRBJ1-2, with TRBD1 matching over 7 bases. The germline gives CDR1 SGHDT, CDR2 YYEEEE. V shed 0 bases and J 3 bases; nucleotides not matched to a gene: 5. This CDR3 is 15 amino acids long. The CDR3 sequence: CASSLGPQGDYGYTF. DNA of the CDR3: TGTGCCAGCAGCTTGGGCCCCCAGGGGGACTATGGCTACACCTTC.

Regarding this clone: The junction and the germline gene differ at one end; a read error may be behind it. V usage is TRBV5-4 and J usage is TRBJ1-2, with D possibly being TRBD1 (5 bases). This CDR3 has 15 residues. Looked up from germline, CDR1 is SGHNT and CDR2 is YYREEE (reference sequence). This chain's CDR3 is CVSSSLLQENYGYTF. Written as DNA, the CDR3 is TGTGTCAGCAGCTCTTTACTACAGGAGAACTATGGCTACACCTTC.

This rearrangement joins TRBV7-6 to TRBJ2-2, with 8 bases lining up with TRBD2. CDR1 is SGHVS and CDR2 is FNYEAQ in the germline V gene. The CDR3 runs to 12 residues. V shed 7 bases and J 5 bases; nucleotides not matched to a gene: 0. The CDR3 bases are TGTGCCAGCAAGCGGGAGACCGGGGAGCTGTTTTTT. It translates to CASKRETGELFF. Full variable domain (rest looked up from reference TRBV7-6 and TRBJ2-2): GAGVSQSPRYKVTKRGQDVALRCDPISGHVSLYWYRQALGQGPEFLTYFNYEAQQDKSGLPNDRFSAERPEGSISTLTIQRTEQRDSAMYRCASKRETGELFFGEGSRLTVL.

The chain joins TRBV29-1 to TRBJ2-3; the match to TRBD2 covers 13 bases. J was trimmed by 7 bases and V by 7 bases; bases with no gene match: 8. Germline CDR1 reads SQVTM; CDR2 reads ANQGSEA. CDR3 length equals 14 residues. The CDR3 region is CSGTSGGAANTQYF. The DNA of the CDR3 is TGCAGCGGAACTAGCGGGGGGGCCGCGAATACGCAGTATTTT.

This clone came up once. The rearrangement links TRBV30 to TRBJ2-2, with D maybe TRBD2 (5 bases). CDR1 is GTSNPN and CDR2 is SVGIG in the germline V gene (reference sequence). The CDR3 runs to 13 residues. Trimming cost V 0 bases and J 4 bases, with 6 bases left between them. CDR3 in DNA: TGTGCCTGGAGTGTGGGAGTCACCGGGGAGCTGTTTTTT. Protein sequence: CAWSVGVTGELFF. The whole variable domain, remainder taken from reference TRBV30 and TRBJ2-2, is SQTIHQWPATLVQPVGSPLSLECTVEGTSNPNLYWYRQAAGRGLQLLFYSVGIGQISSEVPQNLSASRPQDRQFILSSKKLLLSDSGFYLCAWSVGVTGELFFGEGSRLTVL.

The CDR3 DNA reads TGTGCCAGCAGCGTATCAAGGGGCGAAGGCGTAAATGAGCAGTTCTTC. Its protein product is CASSVSRGEGVNEQFF. This rearrangement joins TRBV9 to TRBJ2-1; D possibly corresponds to TRBD1 (5 bases). This CDR3 region has 16 residues. CDR1 is SGDLS and CDR2 is YYNGEE in the germline V gene. V was trimmed by 1 base and J by 7 bases, leaving 18 bases between them.

The CDR3 loop is CASSGDRAGNTIYF. The CDR3 DNA reads TGTGCCAGCAGCGGGGACAGGGCTGGAAACACCATATATTTT. The chain combines TRBV11-3 with TRBJ1-3, with TRBD1 matching over 9 bases. This CDR3 is built from 14 residues. With 5 bases clipped from V and 2 bases from J, the junction kept 1 base outside the gene matches. Per the germline V gene, CDR1 is SGHNT and CDR2 is YENEEA.

This chain uses TRBV6-5 with TRBJ1-1; 9 positions agree with TRBD1. CDR3 length: 13 residues. Per the germline V gene, CDR1 is MNHEY and CDR2 is SVGAGI. With V trimmed by 10 bases and J by 6 bases, 9 bases remained unmatched. The CDR3 sequence: CATSTGGGPEAFF. In DNA, the CDR3 is TGTGCCACCTCGACAGGGGGTGGACCTGAAGCTTTCTTT.

This chain links TRBV4-2 with TRBJ2-1; 7 positions agree with TRBD2. In germline, CDR1 is LGHNA, CDR2 YNFKEQ. V was pared by 7 bases and J by 5 bases, with 2 bases of the junction left unmatched. This CDR3 is 12 amino acids long. DNA of the CDR3: TGTGCCAGCATGGGGGGGGACAATGAGCAGTTCTTC. This gives the protein CASMGGDNEQFF.

The V and J genes are TRBV6-6 and TRBJ2-3; D perhaps matches TRBD2 (5 bases). CDR1 and CDR2 from the germline V gene are MNHNY and SVGAGI (reference sequence). CDR3 length: 14 residues. V gave up 2 bases and J gave up 5 bases, with 11 bases separating them. DNA for the CDR3: TGTGCCAGCAGTTACGGGGAGAAAAGAGATACGCAGTATTTT. Translation gives CASSYGEKRDTQYF.

This rearrangement joins TRBV6-5 to TRBJ2-3; D remains unclear. The V end was cut by 6 bases, the J end by 1 base, with 5 bases between. In germline, CDR1 is MNHEY, CDR2 SVGAGI. The CDR3 consists of 12 residues. This CDR3 is CASRSGTDTQYF. For the CDR3, the DNA is TGTGCCAGCAGGAGTGGCACAGATACGCAGTATTTT.

CDR3 amino acids: CASSEQALVPGGYTF. The CDR3 nucleotides read TGTGCCAGCAGTGAACAAGCTCTGGTCCCTGGTGGCTACACCTTC. The chain combines TRBV6-1 with TRBJ1-2, with D uncertain. Germline V gene data show CDR1 as MNHNS and CDR2 as SASEGT. The CDR3 runs to 15 residues. Trimming took off 2 bases at V and 7 bases at J, with 17 bases between the two ends.

The CDR3 protein is CASSSGADTQYF. CDR3 nucleotide sequence: TGTGCCAGCAGCTCCGGGGCAGATACGCAGTATTTT. The genes are TRBV9 and TRBJ2-3; a possible D gene is TRBD2 (5 bases). With 4 bases removed from V and 4 bases from J, the gap between germline ends came to 7 bases. The CDR3 has 12 amino acids. Per the germline V gene, CDR1 is SGDLS and CDR2 is YYNGEE.

The rearrangement uses TRBV30 and TRBJ1-4, with 9 bases fitting TRBD1. From germline, CDR1 is GTSNPN and CDR2 SVGIG (reference sequence). This CDR3 spans 14 amino acids. The V segment lost 6 bases and the J segment 7 bases; nucleotides outside the gene matches: 9. CDR3: CACTDRGWVEKLFF. The CDR3 nucleotides are TGTGCCTGCACCGACAGGGGGTGGGTTGAAAAACTGTTTTTT.

The V gene is TRBV29-1, the J gene TRBJ2-7, with D possibly being TRBD1 (6 bases). The CDR3 contains 12 residues. V was trimmed by 4 bases and J by 3 bases, leaving 10 bases between them. The germline gives CDR1 SQVTM, CDR2 ANQGSEA. The CDR3, as DNA: TGCAGCGTTGTACAGGGTAGCTACGAGCAGTACTTC. Translated: CSVVQGSYEQYF.

This clone has more than one count but fewer than ten. The V and J genes are TRBV15 and TRBJ1-5, with 7 bases matching TRBD1. Germline CDR1 and CDR2: LNHNV and YYDKDF (reference sequence). J was trimmed by 4 bases and V by 0 bases; bases with no gene match: 6. The CDR3 sequence is 16 residues long. The chain's CDR3 is CATSREKGAPNQPQHF. As DNA, the CDR3 is TGTGCCACCAGCAGAGAAAAGGGGGCGCCTAATCAGCCCCAGCATTTT.

The V gene is TRBV5-1, the J gene TRBJ2-2; D not certain. The germline gives CDR1 SGHRS, CDR2 YFSETQ. Trimming removed 2 bases at V and 0 bases at J, with 11 bases between. The length of the CDR3 is 16 residues. The CDR3 region has the DNA TGCGCCAGCAGCTTTGACACCCCGGCGAACACCGGGGAGCTGTTTTTT. Its protein is CASSFDTPANTGELFF. The full variable domain, its missing parts supplied by reference TRBV5-1 and TRBJ2-2, is KAGVTQTPRYLIKTRGQQVTLSCSPISGHRSVSWYQQTPGQGLQFLFEYFSETQRNKGNFPGRFSGRQFSNSRSEMNVSTLELGDSALYLCASSFDTPANTGELFFGEGSRLTVL.

As to this clone: This may stem from a read error, because a much larger clone lies one nucleotide away. At the DNA level, this CDR3 is encoded by other sequences in the same sample as well. The chain has TRBV29-1 and TRBJ2-2; D not certain. Germline CDR1 and CDR2: SQVTM and ANQGSEA. V lost 4 bases and J lost 2, with 5 bases in between. This CDR3 contains 12 residues. In DNA, the CDR3 is TGCAGCGTTGGCAGAAACACCGGGGAGCTGTTTTTT. Its translation: CSVGRNTGELFF.

V usage is TRBV18 and J usage is TRBJ2-7; 10 bases map to TRBD2. Germline CDR1 is KGHSH and CDR2 is LQKENI. Trimming took 4 bases from V and 6 from J; bases not matched to a gene: 3. CDR3 length: 13 amino acids. The CDR3 nucleotides read TGTGCCAGCTCACAGCGGGAGGGGCTCGAGCAGTACTTC. This sequence encodes CASSQREGLEQYF.

This clone was recorded only once. V and J are TRBV11-3 and TRBJ2-3; D may be TRBD1 (5 bases). Trimming took 3 bases from V and 4 from J, leaving 8 bases between them. Germline CDR1 is SGHNT and CDR2 is YENEEA. The CDR3 length is 13 residues. CDR3 sequence: CASSFRGADTQYF. CDR3 sequence (DNA): TGTGCCAGCAGCTTTAGGGGCGCAGATACGCAGTATTTT.

This chain's CDR3 is CAWASGVRGNEQYF. The CDR3, as DNA: TGTGCCTGGGCCTCCGGGGTCAGAGGAAACGAGCAGTACTTC. The chain recombines TRBV30 with TRBJ2-7; D may be TRBD2 (5 bases). Germline V lookup: CDR1 GTSNPN, CDR2 SVGIG (reference sequence). V gave up 5 bases and J gave up 5 bases, with 19 bases separating them. The CDR3 is made up of 14 amino acids.

The chain recombines TRBV6-6 with TRBJ1-1; D is perhaps TRBD1 (5 bases). Trimming removed 0 bases from V and 5 bases from J, with 16 bases in between. Germline lookup yields CDR1 MNHNY and CDR2 SVGAGI (reference sequence). This CDR3 is 16 amino acids long. In DNA form, the CDR3 reads TGTGCCAGCAGTTACTCGTTAGGGGAACTTGGGACTGAAGCTTTCTTT. Its protein is CASSYSLGELGTEAFF.

This chain links TRBV4-1 with TRBJ1-5, with D possibly TRBD1 on 5 matching bases. The germline gives CDR1 MGHRA, CDR2 YSYEKL. This CDR3 comprises 14 residues. Trimming took 1 base from V and 7 from J, leaving 11 bases between them. The CDR3 region is CASSQGFGGQPQHF. CDR3 DNA sequence: TGCGCCAGCAGCCAAGGATTCGGGGGACAGCCCCAGCATTTT.

The chain uses TRBV29-1 and TRBJ2-5; D uncertain. CDR3 length equals 13 residues. Germline loops: CDR1 SQVTM, CDR2 ANQGSEA. V was trimmed by 4 bases and J by 2 bases, leaving 11 bases between them. The CDR3: CSVGQVLQETQYF. Here the CDR3 DNA reads TGCAGCGTTGGGCAGGTCCTTCAAGAGACCCAGTACTTC. The complete variable domain, with remaining parts taken from reference TRBV29-1 and TRBJ2-5, reads SAVISQKPSRDICQRGTSLTIQCQVDSQVTMMFWYRQQPGQSLTLIATANQGSEATYESGFVIDKFPISRPNLTFSTLTVSNMSPEDSSIYLCSVGQVLQETQYFGPGTRLLVL.

The chain employs TRBV6-5 and TRBJ1-3; D not certain. The germline V gene has CDR1 MNHEY and CDR2 SVGAGI. The V gene lost 2 bases and the J gene lost 3 bases, with 5 bases spanning the gap. The CDR3 is made up of 13 amino acids. CDR3: CASSYNGGNTIYF. In nucleotides, the CDR3 is TGTGCCAGCAGTTACAACGGTGGAAACACCATATATTTT.

Points on this clone: The same CDR3 arises from other DNA sequences in this sample as well. The chain recombines TRBV9 with TRBJ2-1; maybe TRBD2 (5 bases). In germline, CDR1 is SGDLS, CDR2 YYNGEE. This CDR3 has 14 residues. V was trimmed by 0 bases and J by 2 bases, leaving 6 bases between them. CDR3 sequence (DNA): TGTGCCAGCAGCGTAGGAGGGACCTACAATGAGCAGTTCTTC. This translates into CASSVGGTYNEQFF.

This sequence joins TRBV19 and TRBJ2-2, with 7 bases aligning to TRBD1. CDR3 length: 15 amino acids. Losses at the gene ends were 7 bases for V and 5 bases for J; bases not matched to a gene: 10. Per germline, CDR1 LNHDA and CDR2 SQIVND (reference sequence). The CDR3: CASTLTGRGTGELFF. The CDR3 DNA sequence: TGTGCCAGTACCCTGACAGGGCGTGGGACCGGGGAGCTGTTTTTT. Full variable domain (outside the CDR3, taken from reference TRBV19 and TRBJ2-2): DGGITQSPKYLFRKEGQNVTLSCEQNLNHDAMYWYRQDPGQGLRLIYYSQIVNDFQKGDIAEGYSVSREKKESFPLTVTSAQKNPTAFYLCASTLTGRGTGELFFGEGSRLTVL.

The genes are TRBV5-1 and TRBJ2-1; 12 bases map to TRBD2. V was pared by 4 bases and J by 10 bases, with 9 bases of the junction left unmatched. Per germline, CDR1 SGHRS and CDR2 YFSETQ. This CDR3 contains 15 residues. The CDR3 nucleotides are TGCGCCAGCAGCGCAAGACTAGCGGGGGTCCCAGAGCAGTTCTTC. Protein product: CASSARLAGVPEQFF. Full variable domain (missing parts from reference TRBV5-1 and TRBJ2-1): KAGVTQTPRYLIKTRGQQVTLSCSPISGHRSVSWYQQTPGQGLQFLFEYFSETQRNKGNFPGRFSGRQFSNSRSEMNVSTLELGDSALYLCASSARLAGVPEQFFGPGTRLTVL.

This chain uses TRBV6-5 with TRBJ2-7, with D perhaps TRBD1 (6 bases). V lost 2 bases, J lost 6 bases, and 11 bases lay in between. Germline CDR1 reads MNHEY; CDR2 reads SVGAGI. The CDR3 runs 13 residues. In DNA form, the CDR3 reads TGTGCCAGCAGTTACCGTACAGGGAGCGAGCAGTACTTC. Its protein is CASSYRTGSEQYF.

This clone was recorded once. The chain is built from TRBV5-1 and TRBJ2-7; TRBD1 aligns across 8 bases. Germline loops: CDR1 SGHRS, CDR2 YFSETQ. The CDR3 has 15 amino acids. Unmatched junction bases numbered 6, after V lost 4 bases and J lost 0 bases. The CDR3, as DNA: TGCGCCAGCAGCCCCGGACAGGGCCTCTCCTACGAGCAGTACTTC. Protein product: CASSPGQGLSYEQYF.

The chain recombines TRBV30 with TRBJ1-1; D perhaps matches TRBD1 (5 bases). The CDR3 runs to 15 residues. Looked up from germline, CDR1 is GTSNPN and CDR2 is SVGIG (reference sequence). Deletions cut 3 bases from V and 0 bases from J, with 14 bases between. CDR3 in amino acids: CAWRTVILLNTEAFF. The CDR3 coding sequence is TGTGCCTGGAGGACAGTCATTCTTTTGAACACTGAAGCTTTCTTT.

The rearrangement joins TRBV18 to TRBJ1-1, with D possibly being TRBD1 (5 bases). The V end lost 3 bases, the J end lost 5 bases, and 10 bases lay between the germline ends. The CDR3 has 13 amino acids. Germline V gene sequence: CDR1 KGHSH, CDR2 LQKENI. CDR3 nucleotides: TGTGCCAGCTCACCGGGACGGGAGACTGAAGCTTTCTTT. This gives the protein CASSPGRETEAFF.